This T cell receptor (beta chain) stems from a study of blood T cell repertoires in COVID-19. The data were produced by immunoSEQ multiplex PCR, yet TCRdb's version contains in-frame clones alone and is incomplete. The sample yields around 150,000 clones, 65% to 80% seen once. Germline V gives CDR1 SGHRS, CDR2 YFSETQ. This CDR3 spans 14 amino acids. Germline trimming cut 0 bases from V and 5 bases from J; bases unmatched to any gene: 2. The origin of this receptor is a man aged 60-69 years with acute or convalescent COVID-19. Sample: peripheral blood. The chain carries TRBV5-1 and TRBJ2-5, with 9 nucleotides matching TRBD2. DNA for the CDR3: TGCGCCAGCAGCTTGGCGACTAGCGGCGAGACCCAGTACTTC. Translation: CASSLATSGETQYF.